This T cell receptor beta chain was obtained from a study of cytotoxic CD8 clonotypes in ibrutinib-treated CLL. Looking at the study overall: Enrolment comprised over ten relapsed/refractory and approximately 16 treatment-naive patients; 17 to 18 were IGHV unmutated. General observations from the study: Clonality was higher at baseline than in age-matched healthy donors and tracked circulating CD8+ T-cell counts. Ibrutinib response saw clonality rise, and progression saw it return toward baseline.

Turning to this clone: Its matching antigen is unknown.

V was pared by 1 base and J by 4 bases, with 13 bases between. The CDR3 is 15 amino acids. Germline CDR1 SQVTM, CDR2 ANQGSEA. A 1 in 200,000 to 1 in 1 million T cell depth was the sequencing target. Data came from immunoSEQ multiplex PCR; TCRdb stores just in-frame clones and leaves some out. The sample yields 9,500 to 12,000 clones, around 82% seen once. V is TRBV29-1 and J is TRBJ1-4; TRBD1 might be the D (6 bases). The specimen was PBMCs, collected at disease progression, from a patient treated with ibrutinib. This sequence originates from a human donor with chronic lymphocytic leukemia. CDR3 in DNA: TGCAGCGTTGAAGGTGTGGGGACAAGTAATGAAAAACTGTTTTTT. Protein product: CSVEGVGTSNEKLFF.